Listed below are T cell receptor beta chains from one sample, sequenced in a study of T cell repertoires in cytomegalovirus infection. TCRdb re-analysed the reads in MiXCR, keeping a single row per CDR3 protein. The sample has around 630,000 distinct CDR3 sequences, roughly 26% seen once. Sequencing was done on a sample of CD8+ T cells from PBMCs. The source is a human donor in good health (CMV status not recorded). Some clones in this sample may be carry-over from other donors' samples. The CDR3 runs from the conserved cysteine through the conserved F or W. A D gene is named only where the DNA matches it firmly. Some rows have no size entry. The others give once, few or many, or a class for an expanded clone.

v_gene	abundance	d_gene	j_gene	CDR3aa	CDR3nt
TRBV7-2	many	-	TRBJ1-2	CASSHDDRKANYDYTF	TGTGCCAGCAGTCATGACGACAGGAAAGCTAACTATGACTACACCTTC
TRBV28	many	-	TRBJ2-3	CASSLEASTDTQYF	TGTGCCAGCAGCTTAGAGGCTAGCACAGATACGCAGTATTTT
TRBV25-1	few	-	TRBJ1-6	CASSEIPGSSYNSPLHF	TGTGCCAGCAGTGAAATTCCGGGGAGCTCCTATAATTCACCCCTCCACTTT
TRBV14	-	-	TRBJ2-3	CASSVGRPDTQYF	TGTGCCAGCAGTGTTGGGCGACCAGATACGCAGTATTTT
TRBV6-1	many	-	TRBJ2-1	CASTNRQPTNYNEQFF	TGTGCCAGCACCAACCGACAGCCGACGAATTACAATGAGCAGTTCTTC
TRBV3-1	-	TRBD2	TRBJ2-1	CASSQPSGGAAEQFF	TGTGCCAGCAGCCAACCTAGCGGGGGGGCCGCTGAGCAGTTCTTC
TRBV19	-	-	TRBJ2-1	CASSSTYRGLLYNEQFF	TGTGCCAGTAGTTCAACCTACAGGGGACTTTTATACAATGAGCAGTTCTTC
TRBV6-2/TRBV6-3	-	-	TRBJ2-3	CASSYLYPTKPSTDTQYF	TGTGCCAGCAGTTACTTATACCCGACTAAACCTAGCACAGATACGCAGTATTTT
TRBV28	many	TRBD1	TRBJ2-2	CATHTLTGATGELFF	TGTGCCACCCACACCTTAACAGGGGCCACCGGGGAGCTGTTTTTT
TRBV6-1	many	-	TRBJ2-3	CASSEGWRGSRDTQYF	TGTGCCAGCAGTGAAGGTTGGAGGGGGAGTCGAGATACGCAGTATTTT
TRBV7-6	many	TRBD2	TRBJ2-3	CASSLSTGTRSARDTQYF	TGTGCCAGCAGCTTATCAACCGGGACTAGAAGTGCACGAGATACGCAGTATTTT
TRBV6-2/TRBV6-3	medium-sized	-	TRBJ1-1	CASGTGLGTEAFF	TGTGCCAGCGGTACAGGGTTGGGAACTGAAGCTTTCTTT
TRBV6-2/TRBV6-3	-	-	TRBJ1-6	CASMWPSYNSPLHF	TGTGCCAGCATGTGGCCCTCCTATAATTCACCCCTCCACTTT
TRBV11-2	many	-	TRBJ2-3	CASSLGGRGTDTQYF	TGTGCCAGCAGCTTAGGTGGGAGAGGCACAGATACGCAGTATTTT
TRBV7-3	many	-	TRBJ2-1	CASSLNWANYNEQFF	TGTGCCAGCAGCTTAAATTGGGCAAACTACAATGAGCAGTTCTTC
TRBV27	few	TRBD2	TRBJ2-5	CASRPGLAEYQETQYF	TGTGCCAGCAGACCTGGACTAGCGGAGTATCAAGAGACCCAGTACTTC
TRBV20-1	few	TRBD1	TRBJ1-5	CSARPGQGSQPQHF	TGCAGTGCTAGACCGGGACAGGGCAGTCAGCCCCAGCATTTT
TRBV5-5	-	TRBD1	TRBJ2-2	CASSPQGIQAGELFF	TGTGCCAGCAGCCCACAGGGGATTCAGGCCGGGGAGCTGTTTTTT
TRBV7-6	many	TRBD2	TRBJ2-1	CASSVLAVGDEQFF	TGTGCCAGCAGCGTACTAGCGGTGGGGGATGAGCAGTTCTTC
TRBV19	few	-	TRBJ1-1	CASKNIGSPEAFF	TGTGCCAGTAAGAATATAGGGTCACCAGAAGCTTTCTTT
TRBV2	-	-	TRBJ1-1	CASSGDWNTEAFF	TGTGCCAGCAGTGGGGACTGGAACACTGAAGCTTTCTTT
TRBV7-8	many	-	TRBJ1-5	CASSLVYRDVSNQPQHF	TGTGCCAGCAGCTTAGTTTACCGGGACGTCAGCAATCAGCCCCAGCATTTT
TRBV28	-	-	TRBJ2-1	CATQITLNSYNEQFF	TGTGCCACCCAGATCACACTGAACTCCTACAATGAGCAGTTCTTC
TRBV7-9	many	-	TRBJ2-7	CASSLGGDTYEQYF	TGTGCCAGCAGCTTAGGGGGGGACACATACGAGCAGTACTTC
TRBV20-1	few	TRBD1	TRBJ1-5	CSATQGVGGSRGQPQHF	TGCAGTGCAACACAGGGGGTTGGAGGGTCGAGAGGTCAGCCCCAGCATTTT
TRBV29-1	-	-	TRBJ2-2	CSVNVGENTGELFF	TGCAGCGTTAATGTGGGGGAAAACACCGGGGAGCTGTTTTTT
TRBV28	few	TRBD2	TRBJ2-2	CASSLPLAGGGLNTGELFF	TGTGCCAGCAGTTTGCCACTAGCGGGGGGCGGGCTCAACACCGGGGAGCTGTTTTTT
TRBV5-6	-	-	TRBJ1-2	CASSLYRGWDGYTF	TGTGCCAGCAGCTTGTACCGGGGCTGGGATGGCTACACCTTC
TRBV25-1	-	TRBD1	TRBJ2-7	CAISSGTGGLYEQYF	TGTGCCATCTCCTCGGGGACAGGGGGCCTCTACGAGCAGTACTTC
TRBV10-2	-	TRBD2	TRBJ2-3	CASSNGGGNGDTQYF	TGCGCCAGCAGTAATGGCGGGGGGAATGGAGATACGCAGTATTTT
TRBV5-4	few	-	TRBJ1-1	CASSLRRERGSTEAFF	TGTGCCAGCAGCTTGAGGCGGGAGAGAGGGTCCACTGAAGCTTTCTTT
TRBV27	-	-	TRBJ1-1	CASSLLAVGTEAFF	TGTGCCAGCAGTTTACTGGCAGTAGGCACTGAAGCTTTCTTT
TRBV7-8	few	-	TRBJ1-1	CASRPFDTEAFF	TGTGCCAGCAGACCTTTTGACACTGAAGCTTTCTTT
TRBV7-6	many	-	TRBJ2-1	CASSQSRGNEQFF	TGTGCCAGCAGCCAGTCGCGAGGCAATGAGCAGTTCTTC
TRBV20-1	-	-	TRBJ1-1	CSASWVLNTEAFF	TGCAGTGCTAGCTGGGTACTGAACACTGAAGCTTTCTTT
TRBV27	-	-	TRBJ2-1	CASSSFQRVPEQFF	TGTGCCAGCAGTTCCTTCCAGAGAGTCCCTGAGCAGTTCTTC
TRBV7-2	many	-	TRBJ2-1	CASSLVPFGPGNEQFF	TGTGCCAGCAGCTTAGTCCCATTCGGACCTGGCAATGAGCAGTTCTTC
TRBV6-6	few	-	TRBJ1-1	CASTGLYTEAFF	TGTGCCAGCACGGGGCTCTACACTGAAGCTTTCTTT
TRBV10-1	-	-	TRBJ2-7	CASSGRLGSNEQYF	TGCGCCAGCAGTGGCCGACTGGGGAGCAACGAGCAGTACTTC
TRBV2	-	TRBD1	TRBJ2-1	CASSFEVPGQGPGGNEQFF	TGTGCCAGCAGTTTCGAGGTCCCGGGACAGGGCCCCGGGGGGAATGAGCAGTTCTTC
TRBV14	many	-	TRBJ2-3	CASSLLGRFQGFSTDTQYF	TGTGCCAGCAGCCTTCTTGGACGGTTTCAAGGGTTTAGCACAGATACGCAGTATTTT
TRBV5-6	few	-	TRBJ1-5	CASSSSRMDNQPQHF	TGTGCCAGCAGCAGCTCGAGGATGGACAATCAGCCCCAGCATTTT
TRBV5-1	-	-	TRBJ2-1	CASSLSVVRSYNEQFF	TGCGCCAGCAGCTTAAGTGTGGTACGCTCCTACAATGAGCAGTTCTTC
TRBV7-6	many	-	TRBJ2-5	CASSSTPIREFAKETQYF	TGTGCCAGCAGCTCAACCCCGATCAGGGAGTTTGCTAAAGAGACCCAGTACTTC
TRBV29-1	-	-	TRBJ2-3	CSVPWTDTQYF	TGCAGCGTCCCATGGACAGATACGCAGTATTTT
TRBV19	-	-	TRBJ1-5	CATARANQPQHF	TGTGCCACTGCCCGGGCTAATCAGCCCCAGCATTTT
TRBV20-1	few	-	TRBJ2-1	CSARGARSYNEQFF	TGCAGTGCTAGAGGCGCCCGCTCCTACAATGAGCAGTTCTTC
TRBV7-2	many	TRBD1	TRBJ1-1	CASSLYRGPNTEAFF	TGTGCCAGCAGCCTATACAGGGGACCGAACACTGAAGCTTTCTTT